These 27 T cell receptor beta chains share one sample of origin, sequenced in a study of blood T cell repertoires in COVID-19. The data were produced by immunoSEQ multiplex PCR, yet TCRdb's version contains in-frame clones alone and is incomplete. The sample holds around 98,000 clones, around 75% seen once. The source material was peripheral blood. These receptors were taken from a man between 65 and 79 years old with acute or convalescent COVID-19.

The chain uses TRBV5-1 and TRBJ1-2, with TRBD1 matching 9 bases. J lost 4 bases, V lost 5 bases, and 9 bases had no gene match. The CDR3 sequence is 15 residues long. Germline-derived CDR1 and CDR2 are SGHRS and YFSETQ. The CDR3 region has the DNA TGCGCCAGCAGTCTCGGACAGGGGATGAGCTATGGCTACACCTTC. Translating it yields CASSLGQGMSYGYTF.

V usage is TRBV18 and J usage is TRBJ1-1; D ambiguous. This CDR3 is 10 amino acids long. The germline V and J ends were trimmed by 6 bases and 5 bases, with 4 bases remaining between them. Germline CDR1 reads KGHSH; CDR2 reads LQKENI. The CDR3, as DNA: TGTGCCAGCTCCCGGACTGAAGCTTTCTTT. This gives the protein CASSRTEAFF. Together with reference TRBV18 and TRBJ1-1, the CDR3 gives the full variable domain: NAGVMQNPRHLVRRRGQEARLRCSPMKGHSHVYWYRQLPEEGLKFMVYLQKENIIDESGMPKERFSAEFPKEGPSILRIQQVVRGDSAAYFCASSRTEAFFGQGTRLTVV.

The chain employs TRBV29-1 and TRBJ2-3; perhaps TRBD2 as D (5 bases). V was clipped by 5 bases and J by 4 bases, with 10 bases between them. Per germline, CDR1 SQVTM and CDR2 ANQGSEA. The CDR3 is 12 amino acids. The CDR3 region is CSVMKEADTQYF. CDR3 DNA sequence: TGCAGCGTTATGAAGGAGGCAGATACGCAGTATTTT.

The chain has TRBV5-4 and TRBJ2-7, with D unresolved. The CDR3 is 15 amino acids. Looked up from germline, CDR1 is SGHNT and CDR2 is YYREEE (reference sequence). The ends were cut back, 4 bases at V and 0 bases at J, with 14 bases in the middle. In nucleotides, the CDR3 is TGTGCCAGCAGCGCTGGAGCAAGGAGCTCCTACGAGCAGTACTTC. Translating it yields CASSAGARSSYEQYF.

The gene calls are TRBV2 and TRBJ2-7; D perhaps matches TRBD1 (6 bases). The germline gives CDR1 SNHLY, CDR2 FYNNEI. This CDR3 spans 13 amino acids. Trimming took 8 bases from V and 6 from J, leaving 17 bases between them. CDR3 amino acids: CASSGHLGSEQYF. The CDR3 DNA follows: TGTGCCAGCTCGGGACACCTAGGTTCCGAGCAGTACTTC. Looking up the rest from reference TRBV2 and TRBJ2-7 gives the full variable domain: EPEVTQTPSHQVTQMGQEVILRCVPISNHLYFYWYRQILGQKVEFLVSFYNNEISEKSEIFDDQFSVERPDGSNFTLKIRSTKLEDSAMYFCASSGHLGSEQYFGPGTRLTVT.

This chain uses TRBV19 with TRBJ2-1, with 13 bases fitting TRBD2. The CDR3 sequence is 15 residues long. Germline V gene data show CDR1 as LNHDA and CDR2 as SQIVND (reference sequence). V lost 4 bases and J lost 9; bases outside the gene matches: 6. In nucleotides, the CDR3 is TGTGCCAGTAGTACCCGGACTAGCGGGAGTGGTGAGCAGTTCTTC. This translates into CASSTRTSGSGEQFF.

CDR3 protein: CASSLLPGLGNNEQFF. CDR3 coding DNA: TGCGCCAGCAGCCTCCTGCCCGGACTGGGAAATAATGAGCAGTTCTTC. The chain combines TRBV4-1 with TRBJ2-1; D possibly corresponds to TRBD2 (5 bases). This CDR3 spans 16 amino acids. V lost 4 bases and J lost 7, with 20 bases in between. The germline gives CDR1 MGHRA, CDR2 YSYEKL.

This clone was seen a handful of times. The chain employs TRBV9 and TRBJ2-5, with a possible D match to TRBD2 (7 bases). The CDR3 length is 17 residues. Trimming stripped 0 bases from V and 5 bases from J, with 20 bases between. Germline V gene sequence: CDR1 SGDLS, CDR2 YYNGEE. In DNA form, the CDR3 reads TGTGCCAGCAGCGTAGGAGCCCAAGATGGGGGGGCGGAGACCCAGTACTTC. Its translation: CASSVGAQDGGAETQYF.

For this clone: One end of the junction does not line up with germline, which may come from a read error. The same CDR3 is also encoded by other DNA sequences in this sample. V gene TRBV25-1 combines with J gene TRBJ1-4; 8 bases fit TRBD1. CDR1 MGHDK and CDR2 SYGVNS come from the germline V gene. The CDR3 length is 16 residues. The CDR3 bases are TGTGCCAGTAGTGATATGGGGACAGGCGCCACTGAAAAACTGTTTTTT. Protein product: CASSDMGTGATEKLFF.

The V gene is TRBV5-1, the J gene TRBJ1-2; D might be TRBD1 (6 bases). Per the germline V gene, CDR1 is SGHRS and CDR2 is YFSETQ. The CDR3 runs 14 residues. V was cut by 2 bases and J by 2 bases, with 10 bases left in between. The CDR3 sequence is CASSFGQGNYGYTF. The DNA for the CDR3 is TGCGCCAGCAGCTTTGGGCAGGGGAACTATGGCTACACCTTC.

The chain is built from TRBV29-1 and TRBJ2-7; 10 nucleotides line up with TRBD1. This CDR3 spans 15 amino acids. The J segment lost 0 bases and the V segment lost 6 bases, leaving 8 bases of the junction unmatched. Germline V gene sequence: CDR1 SQVTM, CDR2 ANQGSEA. The chain's CDR3 is CSVPPGQGSSYEQYF. The CDR3 nucleotides are TGCAGCGTGCCTCCGGGACAGGGGAGCTCCTACGAGCAGTACTTC.

V usage is TRBV15 and J usage is TRBJ2-3; weak D call: TRBD1 (7 bases). Looked up from germline, CDR1 is LNHNV and CDR2 is YYDKDF (reference sequence). V dropped 0 bases and J dropped 2 bases, with 15 bases sitting between them. There are 17 residues in the CDR3. CDR3 protein: CATSRERGRGPTDTQYF. CDR3 in DNA: TGTGCCACCAGCAGAGAGCGGGGTAGGGGGCCCACAGATACGCAGTATTTT.

V and J are TRBV19 and TRBJ1-4; TRBD1 matches at 7 bases. The CDR3 extends over 12 amino acids. The germline CDR1 and CDR2 sequences are LNHDA and SQIVND (reference sequence). The V and J ends lost 5 bases and 7 bases, in that order; junction bases with no gene match: 1. CDR3 amino acids: CASSRQGEKLFF. CDR3 coding DNA: TGTGCCAGTAGTCGACAGGGTGAAAAACTGTTTTTT.

This clone appeared once. The chain links TRBV28 to TRBJ1-1; a weak D match, TRBD1 (5 bases). CDR1 and CDR2 (germline): MDHEN, SYDVKM. The CDR3 runs 14 residues. V lost 8 bases to trimming and J lost 2 bases, with 15 bases between them. In DNA, the CDR3 is TGTGCCAGCCAGATGGGGGGTCTAAACACTGAAGCTTTCTTT. As protein: CASQMGGLNTEAFF.

Comment on this clone: Relative to the germline gene, one junction end is altered; a read error may explain this. This sequence joins TRBV18 and TRBJ1-3; tentatively, D is TRBD1 (6 bases). The CDR3 totals 15 residues. Germline CDR1 is KGHSH and CDR2 is LQKENI. The CDR3 DNA is TGTGCCAGCTCACCTCACAGGGTCGAAGGAAACACCACATATTTT. Its protein is CASSPHRVEGNTTYF.

This chain uses TRBV7-2 with TRBJ2-2, with no clear D. The CDR3 is 12 amino acids. Deletions cut 7 bases from V and 6 bases from J, with 9 bases between. Germline assignment: CDR1 SGHTA and CDR2 FQGNSA. The CDR3 loop is CASMRWPGELFF. CDR3 DNA: TGTGCCAGCATGAGGTGGCCCGGGGAGCTGTTTTTT.

The chain links TRBV6-5 to TRBJ2-7; D unresolved. The CDR3 runs 12 residues. Germline V lookup: CDR1 MNHEY, CDR2 SVGAGI. V was trimmed by 5 bases and J by 2 bases, leaving 7 bases between them. CDR3 residues: CASSLRTYEQYF. The CDR3 coding sequence is TGTGCCAGCAGTCTGCGGACCTACGAGCAGTACTTC.

This chain connects TRBV24-1 to TRBJ2-2; 8 bases match TRBD1. The CDR3 extends over 14 amino acids. Trimming at V came to 5 bases and at J to 6 bases, leaving 4 bases not matched to a gene. Per germline, CDR1 KGHDR and CDR2 SFDVKD. This CDR3 reads CATSAGQAAGELFF. The CDR3 DNA sequence: TGTGCCACCAGTGCGGGACAGGCTGCCGGGGAGCTGTTTTTT.

The gene calls are TRBV5-1 and TRBJ2-7; 9 bases agree with TRBD2. Trimming removed 0 bases from V and 5 bases from J; junction bases left unmatched: 6. The CDR3 length is 15 residues. The germline CDR1 and CDR2 sequences are SGHRS and YFSETQ. The CDR3 sequence: CASSLEAGGRNEQYF. CDR3 DNA sequence: TGCGCCAGCAGCTTGGAAGCGGGGGGACGGAACGAGCAGTACTTC. Full variable domain (remainder filled in from reference TRBV5-1 and TRBJ2-7): KAGVTQTPRYLIKTRGQQVTLSCSPISGHRSVSWYQQTPGQGLQFLFEYFSETQRNKGNFPGRFSGRQFSNSRSEMNVSTLELGDSALYLCASSLEAGGRNEQYFGPGTRLTVT.

This sequence joins TRBV2 and TRBJ1-5; TRBD1 is a possible D gene (6 bases). Germline values: CDR1 SNHLY, CDR2 FYNNEI. V gave up 4 bases and J gave up 6 bases, with 16 bases separating them. The CDR3 sequence is 15 residues long. CDR3 DNA: TGTGCCAGCAGTGGGGGATCAGGGGTGGGTCAGCCCCAGCATTTT. Its translation: CASSGGSGVGQPQHF. The variable domain in full, with the rest retrieved from reference TRBV2 and TRBJ1-5, is EPEVTQTPSHQVTQMGQEVILRCVPISNHLYFYWYRQILGQKVEFLVSFYNNEISEKSEIFDDQFSVERPDGSNFTLKIRSTKLEDSAMYFCASSGGSGVGQPQHFGDGTRLSIL.

A few counts support this clone. V is TRBV19 and J is TRBJ1-6; 7 bases are a match to TRBD1. CDR1 LNHDA and CDR2 SQIVND come from the germline V gene (reference sequence). The ends lost 5 bases at V and 8 bases at J; junction bases unmatched: 6. The CDR3 sequence is 14 residues long. This CDR3 is CASSPGDRDSPLHF. The CDR3 DNA reads as TGTGCCAGTAGTCCCGGAGACAGGGATTCACCCCTCCACTTT.

The chain couples TRBV2 to TRBJ1-4; TRBD1 matches at 10 bases. The CDR3 runs 13 residues. Per the germline V gene, CDR1 is SNHLY and CDR2 is FYNNEI. V shed 8 bases, J shed 8 bases, and the junction held 5 bases outside the gene matches. The CDR3, as DNA: TGTGCCAGCGAGAAGGACAGGGGGGAAAAACTGTTTTTT. Amino acid sequence: CASEKDRGEKLFF. The full variable domain, rest sourced from reference TRBV2 and TRBJ1-4, is EPEVTQTPSHQVTQMGQEVILRCVPISNHLYFYWYRQILGQKVEFLVSFYNNEISEKSEIFDDQFSVERPDGSNFTLKIRSTKLEDSAMYFCASEKDRGEKLFFGSGTQLSVL.

This clone turned up a few times. J is TRBJ2-7 and V is TRBV15; D gene unclear. Trimming stripped 1 base from V and 9 bases from J, with 10 bases between. The CDR3 length is 12 residues. Germline V gene sequence: CDR1 LNHNV, CDR2 YYDKDF (reference sequence). CDR3 in DNA: TGTGCCACCAGCAGAGGTTATGCCGGGCAGTACTTC. It specifies CATSRGYAGQYF.

The chain recombines TRBV10-3 with TRBJ2-3, with TRBD2 identical over 12 bases. This CDR3 has 16 residues. Germline V gene lookup returns CDR1 ENHRY and CDR2 SYGVKD. Losses at the gene ends were 4 bases for V and 3 bases for J; bases not matched to a gene: 5. Written as DNA, the CDR3 is TGTGCCATCAGTGCAGGACTAGCGGGAAGTACAGATACGCAGTATTTT. Translation gives CAISAGLAGSTDTQYF.

The chain joins TRBV24-1 to TRBJ2-7; D is undetermined. V lost 5 bases to trimming and J lost 3 bases, with 4 bases between them. Germline-derived CDR1 and CDR2 are KGHDR and SFDVKD. The CDR3 loop spans 11 amino acids. The CDR3 is CATSAGYEQYF. DNA for the CDR3: TGTGCCACCAGTGCGGGCTACGAGCAGTACTTC.

A few counts support this clone. The chain carries TRBV29-1 and TRBJ2-5; 7 positions agree with TRBD1. Germline values: CDR1 SQVTM, CDR2 ANQGSEA. Trimming took 4 bases from V and 4 from J; bases not matched to a gene: 3. The CDR3 runs 12 residues. The CDR3 region is CSVVKGAETQYF. The CDR3 region has the DNA TGCAGCGTTGTAAAGGGGGCAGAGACCCAGTACTTC.

The V call is TRBV27, the J call TRBJ2-7; 9 nucleotides align to TRBD1. Germline trimming cut 5 bases from V and 3 bases from J; bases unmatched to any gene: 11. The CDR3 length is 16 residues. CDR1 and CDR2 from the germline V gene are MNHEY and SMNVEV (reference sequence). Here the CDR3 reads CASSLRGTGWVYEQYF. The CDR3, as DNA: TGTGCCAGCAGTCTAAGGGGGACAGGGTGGGTCTACGAGCAGTACTTC.